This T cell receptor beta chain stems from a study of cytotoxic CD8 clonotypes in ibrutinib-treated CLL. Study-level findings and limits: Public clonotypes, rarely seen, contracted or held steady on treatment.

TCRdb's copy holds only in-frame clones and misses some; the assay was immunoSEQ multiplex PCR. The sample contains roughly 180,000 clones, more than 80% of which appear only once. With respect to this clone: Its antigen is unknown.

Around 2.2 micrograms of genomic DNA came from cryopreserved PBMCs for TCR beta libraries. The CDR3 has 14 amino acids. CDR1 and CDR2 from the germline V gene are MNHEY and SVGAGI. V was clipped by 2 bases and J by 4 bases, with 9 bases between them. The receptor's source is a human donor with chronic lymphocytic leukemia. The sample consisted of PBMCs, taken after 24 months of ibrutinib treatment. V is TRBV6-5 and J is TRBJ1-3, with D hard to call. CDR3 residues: CASSYSFEGNTIYF. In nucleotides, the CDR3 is TGTGCCAGCAGTTACAGTTTTGAAGGAAACACCATATATTTT.